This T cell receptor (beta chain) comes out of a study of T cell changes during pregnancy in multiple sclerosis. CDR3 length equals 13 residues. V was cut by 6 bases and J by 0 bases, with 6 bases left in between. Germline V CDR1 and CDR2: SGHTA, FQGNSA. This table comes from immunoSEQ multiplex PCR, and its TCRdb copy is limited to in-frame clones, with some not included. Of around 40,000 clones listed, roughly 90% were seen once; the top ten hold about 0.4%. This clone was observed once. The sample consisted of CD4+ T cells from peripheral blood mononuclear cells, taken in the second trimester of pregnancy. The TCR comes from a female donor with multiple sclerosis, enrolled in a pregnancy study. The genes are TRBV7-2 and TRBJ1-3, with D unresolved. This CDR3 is CASRLYSGNTIYF. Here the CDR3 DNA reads TGTGCCAGCAGACTTTACTCTGGAAACACCATATATTTT.